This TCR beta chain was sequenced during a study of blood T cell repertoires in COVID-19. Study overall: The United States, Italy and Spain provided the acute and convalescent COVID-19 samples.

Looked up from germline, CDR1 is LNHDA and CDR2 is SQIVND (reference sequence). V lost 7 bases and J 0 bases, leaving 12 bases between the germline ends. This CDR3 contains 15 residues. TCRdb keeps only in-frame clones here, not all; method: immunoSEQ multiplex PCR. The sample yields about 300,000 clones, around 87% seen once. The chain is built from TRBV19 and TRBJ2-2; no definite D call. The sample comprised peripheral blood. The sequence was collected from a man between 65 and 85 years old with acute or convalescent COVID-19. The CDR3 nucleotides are TGTGCCAGTAAAGTGGTCAGTCCGAACACCGGGGAGCTGTTTTTT. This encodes CASKVVSPNTGELFF.